The source of this T cell receptor (beta chain) is a study of CD8+ T cells in alopecia areata. Study-level background: Those treated were given oral tofacitinib at 5 to 10 mg twice daily. Tofacitinib dosing lasted 6 to 18 months, which was then followed by 6 months off drug.

This clone appeared a single time. Germline V CDR1 and CDR2: SGHDT, YYEEEE. V shed 2 bases and J shed 1 base, with 3 bases lying between them. There are 12 residues in the CDR3. Sequencing relied on a cDNA template that was reverse transcribed from extracted RNA. Some clones are missing from TCRdb's copy, which holds only in-frame ones; the method was immunoSEQ multiplex PCR. The sample carries around 160,000 clones, around 47% recorded once. It was from alopecia areata patients that lesional scalp punch biopsies and peripheral blood were collected. T lymphocytes (CD4+ and CD8+) were sorted from PBMCs.

Sequencing was done on a sample of CD4+ T cells sorted from blood. The clonotype comes from a human donor with alopecia areata. The chain has TRBV5-6 and TRBJ1-1; no reliable D call. The CDR3 region is CASSFGNTEAFF. As DNA, the CDR3 is TGTGCCAGCAGCTTCGGGAACACTGAAGCTTTCTTT.